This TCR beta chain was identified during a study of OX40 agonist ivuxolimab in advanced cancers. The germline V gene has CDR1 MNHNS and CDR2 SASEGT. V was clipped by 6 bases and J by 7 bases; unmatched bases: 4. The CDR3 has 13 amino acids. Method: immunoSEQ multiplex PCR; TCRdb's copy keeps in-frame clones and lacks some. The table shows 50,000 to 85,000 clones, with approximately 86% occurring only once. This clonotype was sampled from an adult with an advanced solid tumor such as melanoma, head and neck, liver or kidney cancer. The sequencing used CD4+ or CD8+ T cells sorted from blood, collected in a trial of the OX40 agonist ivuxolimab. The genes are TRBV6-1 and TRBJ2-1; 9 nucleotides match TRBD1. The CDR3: CASRDRGWNEQFF. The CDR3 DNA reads TGTGCCAGCAGGGACAGGGGCTGGAATGAGCAGTTCTTC.